This T cell receptor beta chain was obtained from a study of blood T cell repertoires in COVID-19. Study summary: Researchers got acute and convalescent COVID-19 samples from the United States, Italy and Spain. The analysed material was cDNA or gDNA that came from T cells, B-cell-depleted T cells, or PBMCs.

Germline V gene lookup returns CDR1 LGHNA and CDR2 YNFKEQ. V was trimmed by 0 bases and J by 2 bases, leaving 5 bases between them. This CDR3 has 14 residues. In the original workflow: Estimated nucleated cell counts came from reference gene primer amplification. This table comes from immunoSEQ multiplex PCR, and its TCRdb copy is limited to in-frame clones, with some not included. V, J and clone size are those of that table, while D and trimming were read from the DNA. Among 200,000 to 250,000 clones listed, approximately 77% were seen once. The source material was peripheral blood. This TCR came from a woman older than 75 with acute or convalescent COVID-19. V and J are TRBV4-2 and TRBJ1-5; no firm D call. CDR3 region: CASSQDLGNQPQHF. The CDR3 DNA is TGTGCCAGCAGCCAAGATTTAGGCAATCAGCCCCAGCATTTT.